This T cell receptor beta chain originates from a study of early T cells in non-severe SARS-CoV-2 infection. Study-level background: Whole-blood bulk RNA, unsorted, was sequenced, and chains were unpaired.

This clonotype has at least ten counts. Its antigen is undetermined. This CDR3 contains 16 residues. J gave up 10 bases and V 9 bases, and 15 bases lay outside the gene matches. The germline V gene has CDR1 KGHDR and CDR2 SFDVKD. Unique molecular identifier tags were affixed to discrete cDNA molecules. TCRdb fed the 5' RACE reads into MiXCR, producing one record per CDR3 protein. The sample shows about 79,000 distinct CDR3 sequences, 11% of them seen only once. Whole-study findings and limits: The study's VDJdb matching favored anti-spike CD8 responses and missed private and CD4 specificities.

This TCR was sampled from an adult who was a healthcare worker with PCR-confirmed SARS-CoV-2 infection or an uninfected control (not recorded which). V is TRBV24-1 and J is TRBJ2-1, with 12 nucleotides matching TRBD2. Sequenced input: whole blood. The CDR3 sequence: CATADPSGGAELEQFF. CDR3 sequence (DNA): TGTGCCACCGCCGATCCTAGCGGGGGGGCCGAATTGGAGCAGTTCTTC.